Shown below are 4 T cell receptor beta chains from a single sample sequenced in a study of T cells after yellow fever vaccination. TCRdb used MiXCR to reprocess the 5' RACE reads, holding one entry per CDR3 protein. The profile shows more than 300,000 distinct CDR3 sequences, around 7% of them singletons. Specimen: PBMCs, collected around 45 days after the first yellow fever vaccination. The origin of the receptors is a man between 18 and 29 years old who received the YFV17D yellow fever vaccine.

This clonotype was counted between two and nine times. V usage is TRBV6-2 or TRBV6-3 and J usage is TRBJ2-3; tentative D call: TRBD2 (5 bases). This CDR3 is built from 16 residues. Looked up from germline, CDR1 is MNHEY and CDR2 is SVGEGT. The V and J ends lost 6 bases and 0 bases respectively, with 16 bases between them. CDR3 coding DNA: TGTGCCAGCAGCCAAAACGGGAAATCTAGCACAGATACGCAGTATTTT. It yields the protein CASSQNGKSSTDTQYF.

This chain joins TRBV14 and TRBJ1-3, with a weak D call TRBD1 (5 bases). The CDR3 covers 13 residues. V lost 9 bases and J lost 6, with 15 bases in between. In germline, CDR1 is SGHDN, CDR2 FVKESK. DNA of the CDR3: TGTGCCAGACGTATCCGGGGGGAAAACACCATATATTTT. It translates to CARRIRGENTIYF.

This clonotype was counted only a few times. The chain uses TRBV20-1 and TRBJ2-7; no definite D call. V shed 7 bases and J shed 2 bases, with 15 bases lying between them. The V gene's germline CDR1 is DFQATT and CDR2 SNEGSKA (reference sequence). CDR3 length: 13 amino acids. CDR3 sequence (DNA): TGCAGTGTAGCCCGTGGCAGAACCTACGAGCAGTACTTC. Translated, it gives CSVARGRTYEQYF.

In the case of this clonotype: The junction does not match germline at one end; this may be a read error. The chain carries TRBV7-3 and TRBJ2-3; 7 positions agree with TRBD2. From germline, CDR1 is SGHTA and CDR2 FQGTGA. CDR3 length: 15 residues. CDR3 coding DNA: TGTGCCAGCAGCTTAAATCCGGGGGGAACAGATGCGCAGTATTTT. Its translation is CASSLNPGGTDAQYF.